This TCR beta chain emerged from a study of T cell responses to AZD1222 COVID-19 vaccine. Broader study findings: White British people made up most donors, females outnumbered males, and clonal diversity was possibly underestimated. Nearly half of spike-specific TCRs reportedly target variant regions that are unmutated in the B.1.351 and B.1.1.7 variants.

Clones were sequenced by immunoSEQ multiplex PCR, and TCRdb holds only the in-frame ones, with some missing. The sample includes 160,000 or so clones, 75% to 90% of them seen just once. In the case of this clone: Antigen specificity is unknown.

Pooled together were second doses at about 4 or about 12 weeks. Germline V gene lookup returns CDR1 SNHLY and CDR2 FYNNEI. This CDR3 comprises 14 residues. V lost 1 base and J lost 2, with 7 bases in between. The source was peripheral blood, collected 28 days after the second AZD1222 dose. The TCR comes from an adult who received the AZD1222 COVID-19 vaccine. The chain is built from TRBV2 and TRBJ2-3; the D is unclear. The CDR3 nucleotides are TGTGCCAGCAGTGAAGTGGGCCACACAGATACGCAGTATTTT. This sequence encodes CASSEVGHTDTQYF. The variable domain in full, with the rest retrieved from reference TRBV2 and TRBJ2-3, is EPEVTQTPSHQVTQMGQEVILRCVPISNHLYFYWYRQILGQKVEFLVSFYNNEISEKSEIFDDQFSVERPDGSNFTLKIRSTKLEDSAMYFCASSEVGHTDTQYFGPGTRLTVL.